The 9 T cell receptor beta chains below were found in one sample sequenced in a study of OX40 agonist ivuxolimab in advanced cancers. Produced via immunoSEQ multiplex PCR; TCRdb's table is partial and in-frame only. The table has tens of thousands of clones, roughly nine tenths seen once. The sample consisted of CD4+ or CD8+ T cells sorted from blood, taken in a trial of the OX40 agonist ivuxolimab. These receptors all stem from an adult with an advanced solid tumor such as melanoma, head and neck, liver or kidney cancer.

The genes are TRBV7-2 and TRBJ1-2; possible D gene TRBD1, 5 bases. V lost 3 bases and J lost 7, with 24 bases in between. Germline V gives CDR1 SGHTA, CDR2 FQGNSA. This CDR3 spans 17 amino acids. The CDR3 here is CASSFGRMGRAFSGYTF. The CDR3 bases are TGTGCCAGCAGCTTTGGGAGGATGGGCAGGGCATTCTCTGGCTACACCTTC.

The chain uses TRBV30 and TRBJ1-2; 11 nucleotides align to TRBD1. The V segment lost 5 bases and the J segment 2 bases; nucleotides outside the gene matches: 1. Germline-derived CDR1 and CDR2 are GTSNPN and SVGIG (reference sequence). The CDR3 spans 13 residues. CDR3 DNA: TGTGCCTGGGGGGACAGGGGGAACTATGGCTACACCTTC. Encoded protein: CAWGDRGNYGYTF.

This clone was detected a few times. The chain couples TRBV7-9 to TRBJ1-2; D is uncertain. V gave up 1 base and J gave up 8 bases, with 14 bases separating them. The CDR3 totals 14 residues. Germline assignment: CDR1 SEHNR and CDR2 FQNEAQ (reference sequence). The CDR3 DNA reads TGTGCCAGCAGCTTAGATCTAGTGGGAATGGGCTACACCTTC. Translation: CASSLDLVGMGYTF. The complete variable domain, with remaining parts taken from reference TRBV7-9 and TRBJ1-2, reads DTGVSQNPRHKITKRGQNVTFRCDPISEHNRLYWYRQTLGQGPEFLTYFQNEAQLEKSRLLSDRFSAERPKGSFSTLEIQRTEQGDSAMYLCASSLDLVGMGYTFGSGTRLTVV.

This clone was counted a single time. This rearrangement joins TRBV5-6 to TRBJ1-3, with TRBD1 matching over 7 bases. With V trimmed by 2 bases and J by 0 bases, 5 bases remained unmatched. This CDR3 spans 16 amino acids. Germline V gene lookup returns CDR1 SGHDT and CDR2 YYEEEE. CDR3 protein: CASSLRGQTSGNTIYF. The CDR3 DNA follows: TGTGCCAGCAGCTTAAGGGGACAGACCTCTGGAAACACCATATATTTT.

This clone was counted a few times. The chain couples TRBV27 to TRBJ2-2, with D perhaps matching TRBD1 or TRBD2 (5 bases each). V lost 3 bases to trimming and J lost 8 bases, with 22 bases between them. The CDR3 length is 17 residues. Looked up from germline, CDR1 is MNHEY and CDR2 is SMNVEV (reference sequence). The CDR3 nucleotides read TGTGCCAGCAGTTTCGAGGGACCCAGGTCGAGTCAAGGGGAGCTGTTTTTT. It encodes CASSFEGPRSSQGELFF.

This clone was observed a single time. The rearrangement links TRBV5-4 to TRBJ2-1, with D possibly TRBD1 on 6 matching bases. The germline V and J ends were trimmed by 4 bases and 0 bases, with 11 bases remaining between them. The CDR3 is 15 amino acids. CDR1 is SGHNT, CDR2 YYREEE, per germline (reference sequence). The CDR3 region has the DNA TGTGCCAGCAGCCCACAGGGAAGCTCCTACAATGAGCAGTTCTTC. It encodes CASSPQGSSYNEQFF.

The chain recombines TRBV4-2 with TRBJ2-2; 7 bases match TRBD2. This CDR3 is 16 amino acids long. CDR1 is LGHNA, CDR2 YNFKEQ, per germline. With V trimmed by 1 base and J by 4 bases, 6 bases remained unmatched. Written as DNA, the CDR3 is TGTGCCAGCAGCCAAGGGGGCGGGGGTTTCACCGGGGAGCTGTTTTTT. This codes for CASSQGGGGFTGELFF.

The chain is built from TRBV6-6 and TRBJ1-1, with a possible D match to TRBD1 (5 bases). Between the trimmed V and J ends, which lost 6 bases and 7 bases, there was a span of 15 bases. CDR3 length: 13 amino acids. Germline values: CDR1 MNHNY, CDR2 SVGAGI (reference sequence). The CDR3 bases are TGTGCCAGCAGCCCTAGGAGAGACAGTGAAGCTTTCTTT. This encodes CASSPRRDSEAFF.

The rearrangement joins TRBV30 to TRBJ2-5; TRBD2 matches 8 bases. Trimming removed 0 bases from V and 7 bases from J; junction bases left unmatched: 7. This CDR3 spans 14 amino acids. CDR1 is GTSNPN and CDR2 is SVGIG in the germline V gene (reference sequence). The CDR3 here is CAWSVPAGAGTQYF. CDR3 DNA: TGTGCCTGGAGTGTACCAGCGGGGGCGGGGACCCAGTACTTC.